This passage covers 8 T cell receptor beta chains from one sample sequenced in a study of OX40 agonist ivuxolimab in advanced cancers. Sequencing used immunoSEQ multiplex PCR; TCRdb keeps in-frame clones, though not all of them. Here the sample spans tens of thousands of clones, around 94% being singletons. Sample: CD4+ or CD8+ T cells sorted from blood, taken in a trial of the OX40 agonist ivuxolimab. These receptors were collected from an adult with an advanced solid tumor such as melanoma, head and neck, liver or kidney cancer.

This clone has only one observation. The chain employs TRBV6-1 and TRBJ2-2; D ambiguous. CDR1 MNHNS and CDR2 SASEGT come from the germline V gene. The length of the CDR3 is 13 residues. The ends were cut back, 3 bases at V and 2 bases at J, with 4 bases in the middle. CDR3 DNA sequence: TGTGCCAGCAGTGAGGGTAACACCGGGGAGCTGTTTTTT. This gives the protein CASSEGNTGELFF.

The rearrangement uses TRBV11-2 and TRBJ2-1; 8 nucleotides match TRBD1. Looked up from germline, CDR1 is SGHAT and CDR2 is FQNNGV. The CDR3 totals 15 residues. With 1 base clipped from V and 7 bases from J, the junction kept 6 bases outside the gene matches. The chain's CDR3 is CASSLGAGGKNEQFF. CDR3 nucleotides: TGTGCCAGCAGCTTAGGAGCAGGGGGCAAAAATGAGCAGTTCTTC.

This chain connects TRBV20-1 to TRBJ1-1; a weak D match, TRBD1 (6 bases). Germline CDR1 DFQATT, CDR2 SNEGSKA (reference sequence). The V gene lost 4 bases and the J gene lost 3 bases, with 6 bases spanning the gap. This CDR3 has 11 amino acids. For the CDR3, the DNA is TGCAGTGCTAAGGGGGACACTGAAGCTTTCTTT. It is translated as CSAKGDTEAFF.

The chain joins TRBV10-3 to TRBJ1-2; possibly TRBD1 for D (5 bases). Germline V gives CDR1 ENHRY, CDR2 SYGVKD. The CDR3 contains 15 residues. The ends were cut back, 2 bases at V and 3 bases at J, with 13 bases in the middle. The CDR3 DNA sequence: TGTGCCATCAGTGAGGGTTGGGGACGAGACTATGGCTACACCTTC. Its translation: CAISEGWGRDYGYTF.

V gene TRBV30 combines with J gene TRBJ1-4; 7 bases are shared with TRBD1. Germline V gene data show CDR1 as GTSNPN and CDR2 as SVGIG (reference sequence). Trimming cost V 1 base and J 8 bases; bases outside gene matches: 4. CDR3 length: 13 amino acids. CDR3 region: CAWSEQGREKLFF. CDR3 nucleotides: TGTGCCTGGAGTGAACAGGGGAGGGAAAAACTGTTTTTT.

The J gene is TRBJ1-1, the V gene TRBV25-1, with D possibly TRBD1 on 5 matching bases. This CDR3 spans 15 amino acids. Trimming stripped 3 bases from V and 3 bases from J, with 14 bases between. The germline V gene encodes CDR1 MGHDK and CDR2 SYGVNS. The CDR3 spells CASSDFRVGYTEAFF. CDR3 bases: TGTGCCAGCAGTGACTTCAGGGTTGGGTACACTGAAGCTTTCTTT.

J is TRBJ1-2 and V is TRBV7-9; no firm D call. The V end lost 5 bases, the J end lost 5 bases, and 12 bases lay between the germline ends. Germline V lookup: CDR1 SEHNR, CDR2 FQNEAQ (reference sequence). The CDR3 is 13 amino acids. CDR3 sequence (DNA): TGTGCCAGCAGCCCCCCCTCAGGATATGGCTACACCTTC. Protein sequence: CASSPPSGYGYTF.

The chain has TRBV27 and TRBJ1-4, with D perhaps matching TRBD1 (6 bases). The CDR3 loop spans 15 amino acids. Germline V gives CDR1 MNHEY, CDR2 SMNVEV (reference sequence). The V end was cut by 5 bases, the J end by 6 bases, with 16 bases between. CDR3 in DNA: TGTGCCAGCAGTACCCACAGGACAGCAGATGAAAAACTGTTTTTT. This codes for CASSTHRTADEKLFF.